This T cell receptor (beta chain) was captured in a study of cytomegalovirus exposure and HLA in healthy donors. Primers: 60 Vbeta forward and 13 Jbeta reverse. TCRdb's copy holds only in-frame clones and misses some; the assay was immunoSEQ multiplex PCR. The sample lists 75,000 or so clones; about 66% were seen once. Whole-study results and caveats: Reportedly, diagnosis of cytomegalovirus status by the classifier showed high specificity and sensitivity. Across HLA loci, a later analysis found differing TCR association rates, with DRB1 most and HLA-C fewest.

The germline gives CDR1 ENHRY, CDR2 SYGVKD. V shed 4 bases, J shed 6 bases, and the junction held 2 bases outside the gene matches. The CDR3 extends over 12 amino acids. For this clone: The antigen is unknown.

This chain links TRBV10-3 with TRBJ1-2; 7 positions match TRBD1. This TCR was recovered from a middle-aged man in good health and CMV-seropositive. The sequencing sample was made of PBMCs. CDR3 sequence: CAISGQGHGYTF. The CDR3 DNA follows: TGTGCCATCAGTGGACAGGGCCATGGCTACACCTTC.